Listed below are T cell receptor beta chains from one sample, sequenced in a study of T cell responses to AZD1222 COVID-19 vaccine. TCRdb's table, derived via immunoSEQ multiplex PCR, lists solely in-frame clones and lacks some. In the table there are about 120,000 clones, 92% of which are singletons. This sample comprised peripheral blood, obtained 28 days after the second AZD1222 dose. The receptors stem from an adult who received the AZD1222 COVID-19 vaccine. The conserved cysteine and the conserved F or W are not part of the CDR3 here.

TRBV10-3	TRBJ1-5	AISAGTGNQPQH
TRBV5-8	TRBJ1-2	ASSLANRGEGYGYT
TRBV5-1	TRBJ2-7	ASSFSGGSYEQY
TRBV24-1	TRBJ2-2	ATSDLDSGFTGELF
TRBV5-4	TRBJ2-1	ASSLKDTGTSYNEQF
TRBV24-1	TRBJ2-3	ATSEVGQGAHPDTQY
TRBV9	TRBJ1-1	ASSADLPTRGHPTEAF
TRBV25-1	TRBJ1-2	ASSVGDLDGYT
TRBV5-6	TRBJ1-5	ASSAQTIGQPQH
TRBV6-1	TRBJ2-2	ASSEEWGGNTGELF
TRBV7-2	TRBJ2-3	ASSPNYIPSTDTQY
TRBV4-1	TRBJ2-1	ASSQTILRGSNEQF
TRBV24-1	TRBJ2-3	ATSVGTGKHTDTQY
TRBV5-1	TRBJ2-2	ATQGGLAGTGELF
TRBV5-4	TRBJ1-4	ASSFRTTNEKLF
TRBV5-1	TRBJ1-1	ASRPRMGNTEAF
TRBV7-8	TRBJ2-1	ASSPGGGAADNEQF
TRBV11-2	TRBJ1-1	ASSLGLSTEAF
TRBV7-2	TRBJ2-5	ASSLGPAVLQETQY
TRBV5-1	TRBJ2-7	ASSSTSGPYEQY
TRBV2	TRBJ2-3	ASMTSGSTDTQY
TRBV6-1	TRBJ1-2	ASSERSYGQYSRDDYGYT
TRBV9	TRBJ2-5	ASSSQGTSRLETQY
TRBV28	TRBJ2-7	ASSPWTALTYEQY
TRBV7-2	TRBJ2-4	ASSLGLAEAKNIQY
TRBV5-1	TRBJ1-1	ASSFRASRGARMVTEAF
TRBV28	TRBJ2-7	ASSWKYEQY
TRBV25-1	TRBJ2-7	ASSEGGTAYEQY
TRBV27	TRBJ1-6	ASSLGWNSPLH
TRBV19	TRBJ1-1	ASIGQGTEAF
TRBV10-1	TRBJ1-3	ASSESGTTGNTIY
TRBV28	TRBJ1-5	ASSLWSGGQNQPQH
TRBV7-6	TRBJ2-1	ASSLTTSYHEQF
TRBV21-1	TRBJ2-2	ASSSSGSQDHGELF
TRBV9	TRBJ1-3	ASSVDGNSGNTIY
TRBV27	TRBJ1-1	ASSPMIQGNTEAF
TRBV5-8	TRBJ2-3	ASRLGLAGGTDTQY
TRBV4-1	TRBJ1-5	ASSQVTGGSNQPQH
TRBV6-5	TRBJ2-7	ASSYLTGDKYEQY
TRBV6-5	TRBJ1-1	ASSYGLGTEAF
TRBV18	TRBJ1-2	ATSQVSNYGYT
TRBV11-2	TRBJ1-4	ASSSLPGGTNEKLF
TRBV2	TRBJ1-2	ASTYNYGYT
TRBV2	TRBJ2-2	ATQGADRQNTGELF